The TCR beta chain described here comes from a study of T-cell memory formation after mild COVID-19. MiXCR, applied by TCRdb to the 5' RACE reads, yields one record per CDR3 protein. The sample has 200,000 to 300,000 distinct CDR3 sequences; around 15% are singletons. CDR3 length: 16 amino acids. Germline V gene data show CDR1 as MNHEY and CDR2 as SVGAGI. Trimming left V 6 bases short and J 6 bases short, with 23 bases between. This clonotype originated in a man between 18 and 29 years old who had mild COVID-19 (a few samples of this study predate the infection). Cell type and time point are not known. The rearrangement joins TRBV6-5 to TRBJ1-2, with D possibly matching TRBD1 (5 bases). Sequenced: PBMCs or a T cell subset sorted from them (not recorded which). The CDR3 loop is CASRIRDGPGVDGYTF. Here the CDR3 DNA reads TGTGCCAGCAGGATCCGGGACGGCCCAGGAGTGGATGGCTACACCTTC.